This TCR beta chain was sequenced during a study of T cell repertoires in cytomegalovirus infection. Across the study: Matching HLA type, along with CMV infection, was indicated by public TCR beta signatures.

TCRdb redid the calling of the reads with MiXCR, one entry per CDR3 protein. The table includes fewer than 300,000 distinct CDR3 sequences, about 25% detected once. The study's findings and limits: The cumulative frequency of public TCR beta families distinguished individuals who carried CMV together with the relevant HLA. Dominant in the ex vivo response were TCR beta clonotypes restricted by HLA-C and specific for CMV.

This CDR3 spans 12 amino acids. Germline CDR1 is SGHAT and CDR2 is FQNNGV. Trimming removed 1 base at V and 5 bases at J, with 6 bases between. Remarks on this clonotype: No antigen is known for it.

The V call is TRBV11-2, the J call TRBJ2-7; no firm D call. The sequence was collected from a human donor in good health (CMV status not recorded). Some clones in this sample may be carry-over from other donors' samples. The sequencing sample was made of PBMCs. CDR3 DNA: TGTGCCAGCAGCTTAGCTTACCACGAGCAGTACTTC. Residues: CASSLAYHEQYF.